The 19 T cell receptor beta chains presented below share a single source sample, sequenced in a study of blood T cell repertoires in COVID-19. The protocol was immunoSEQ multiplex PCR, while the TCRdb copy is restricted to in-frame clones and leaves out a portion. The sample holds hundreds of thousands of clones, about 90% seen once. The source material was PBMCs or T cells enriched from blood (not recorded which). These receptors all stem from a man between 40 and 49 years old in a cohort exposed to, infected with or recovered from COVID-19 (not recorded which).

The chain is built from TRBV6-5 and TRBJ2-3, with TRBD1 as a possible D gene (5 bases). From germline, CDR1 is MNHEY and CDR2 SVGAGI. This CDR3 is built from 15 residues. V lost 0 bases, J lost 3 bases, and 10 bases lay in between. This CDR3 is CASSYSIDSTDTQYF. The CDR3 region has the DNA TGTGCCAGCAGTTACTCAATCGACAGTACAGATACGCAGTATTTT.

The chain couples TRBV21-1 to TRBJ2-7; TRBD2 was called by the table and not checked on the DNA. TRBV21-1 is described as a pseudogene. The CDR3 covers 19 residues. DNA for the CDR3: TGTGCCAGCAGCAAAGGGGCTAGCGGGAGGGCCTCGGACTTCTACGAGCAGTACTTC. Amino acids: CASSKGASGRASDFYEQYF.

The rearrangement joins TRBV5-4 to TRBJ2-7, with D tentatively TRBD2 (6 bases). V was clipped by 4 bases and J by 7 bases, with 12 bases between them. The CDR3 spans 12 residues. In germline, CDR1 is SGHNT, CDR2 YYREEE (reference sequence). CDR3 sequence (DNA): TGTGCCAGCAGCGGAATGAGCGGGGAGCAGTACTTC. Translation gives CASSGMSGEQYF.

V gene TRBV5-1 combines with J gene TRBJ1-1; 8 bases are shared with TRBD1. CDR1 and CDR2 (germline): SGHRS, YFSETQ. The V and J ends lost 4 bases and 1 base, in that order; junction bases with no gene match: 6. The CDR3 is made up of 15 amino acids. CDR3 loop: CASSPDRGSNTEAFF. CDR3 nucleotide sequence: TGCGCCAGCAGCCCCGACAGGGGATCGAACACTGAAGCTTTCTTT.

V usage is TRBV24-1 and J usage is TRBJ1-5; 10 bases agree with TRBD1. The germline V gene has CDR1 KGHDR and CDR2 SFDVKD. The V gene end was trimmed by 9 bases and the J gene end by 4 bases; junction bases not matched to a gene: 5. This CDR3 has 14 amino acids. The CDR3 coding sequence is TGTGCCACCTCCGGGACAGGGGAGAATCAGCCCCAGCATTTT. Protein sequence: CATSGTGENQPQHF.

V is TRBV27 and J is TRBJ1-2; D not resolved. The CDR3 extends over 14 amino acids. The germline V gene has CDR1 MNHEY and CDR2 SMNVEV (reference sequence). The V gene lost 0 bases and the J gene lost 2 bases, with 7 bases spanning the gap. CDR3 coding DNA: TGTGCCAGCAGTTTATCGGCGGAAAACTATGGCTACACCTTC. Translating it yields CASSLSAENYGYTF.

The chain joins TRBV5-6 to TRBJ2-7, with 8 bases aligning to TRBD2. The CDR3 is 16 amino acids. Germline V gives CDR1 SGHDT, CDR2 YYEEEE. V gave up 3 bases and J gave up 0 bases; unmatched junction bases: 8. The CDR3 sequence is CASSSTISGNSYEQYF. CDR3 DNA sequence: TGTGCCAGCAGCTCCACGATTAGCGGGAACTCCTACGAGCAGTACTTC.

The chain is built from TRBV30 and TRBJ1-5, with TRBD1 as a possible D gene (6 bases). V lost 2 bases and J lost 7, with 12 bases in between. The CDR3 consists of 13 residues. Germline CDR1 reads GTSNPN; CDR2 reads SVGIG (reference sequence). In nucleotides, the CDR3 is TGTGCCTGGAGTAGCACGACAGGCCAGCCCCAGCATTTT. Residues: CAWSSTTGQPQHF.

The rearrangement links TRBV29-1 to TRBJ1-5; 8 positions match TRBD1. Unmatched junction bases numbered 9, after V lost 5 bases and J lost 6 bases. Germline V CDR1 and CDR2: SQVTM, ANQGSEA. CDR3 length equals 14 residues. The DNA of the CDR3 is TGCAGCGTTCGATTAGGACAGGGCAGTCAGCCCCAGCATTTT. As protein: CSVRLGQGSQPQHF.

V and J are TRBV10-2 and TRBJ2-1; 13 nucleotides agree with TRBD2. CDR3 length: 14 amino acids. The V gene's germline CDR1 is WSHSY and CDR2 SAAADI. V shed 6 bases, J shed 10 bases, and the junction held 6 bases outside the gene matches. CDR3 bases: TGCGCCAGCAGACAGGGACTAGCGGGACCAGAGCAGTTCTTC. Its protein is CASRQGLAGPEQFF.

V and J are TRBV4-1 and TRBJ1-4; D is possibly TRBD1 (5 bases). Trimming stripped 3 bases from V and 6 bases from J, with 11 bases between. The CDR3 runs to 14 residues. CDR1 and CDR2 (germline): MGHRA, YSYEKL. CDR3 DNA: TGCGCCAGCAGCCATGGCCAGGGCTATGAAAAACTGTTTTTT. The encoded protein is CASSHGQGYEKLFF.

This clone is a singleton in its sample. The V gene is TRBV19, the J gene TRBJ1-5; D call uncertain. CDR3 length equals 14 residues. V gave up 6 bases and J gave up 2 bases, with 11 bases separating them. Germline V gene data show CDR1 as LNHDA and CDR2 as SQIVND (reference sequence). CDR3 in amino acids: CASRPVGGNQPQHF. The CDR3 region has the DNA TGTGCCAGTAGACCCGTAGGAGGCAATCAGCCCCAGCATTTT. Filled out from reference TRBV19 and TRBJ1-5, the complete variable domain reads DGGITQSPKYLFRKEGQNVTLSCEQNLNHDAMYWYRQDPGQGLRLIYYSQIVNDFQKGDIAEGYSVSREKKESFPLTVTSAQKNPTAFYLCASRPVGGNQPQHFGDGTRLSIL.

This sequence joins TRBV30 and TRBJ1-1, with 7 bases fitting TRBD1. The CDR3 is 17 amino acids. With V trimmed by 0 bases and J by 0 bases, 10 bases remained unmatched. The V gene's germline CDR1 is GTSNPN and CDR2 SVGIG (reference sequence). This chain's CDR3 is CAWSVYRGVLLNTEAFF. The CDR3, as DNA: TGTGCCTGGAGTGTTTACAGGGGCGTATTACTGAACACTGAAGCTTTCTTT. The complete variable domain, with remaining parts taken from reference TRBV30 and TRBJ1-1, reads SQTIHQWPATLVQPVGSPLSLECTVEGTSNPNLYWYRQAAGRGLQLLFYSVGIGQISSEVPQNLSASRPQDRQFILSSKKLLLSDSGFYLCAWSVYRGVLLNTEAFFGQGTRLTVV.

This rearrangement joins TRBV19 to TRBJ2-2; tentative D call: TRBD1 (6 bases). The CDR3 spans 16 residues. V lost 3 bases and J 3 bases, leaving 14 bases between the germline ends. Per germline, CDR1 LNHDA and CDR2 SQIVND (reference sequence). CDR3 residues: CASSIHLSGDTGELFF. The DNA of the CDR3 is TGTGCCAGTAGTATCCACCTCTCAGGGGACACCGGGGAGCTGTTTTTT.

The chain is built from TRBV11-3 and TRBJ2-1; the match to TRBD2 covers 8 bases. CDR1 and CDR2 (germline): SGHNT, YENEEA. CDR3 size: 14 residues. The trim removed 0 bases at V and 8 bases at J, leaving 3 bases unmatched. Here the CDR3 DNA reads TGTGCCAGCAGCTTAGATCGGACTAGCCATGAGCAGTTCTTC. Residues: CASSLDRTSHEQFF.

The chain carries TRBV7-8 and TRBJ2-4; 9 nucleotides agree with TRBD1. V gave up 5 bases and J gave up 3 bases; unmatched junction bases: 8. From germline, CDR1 is SGHVS and CDR2 FQNEAQ. The CDR3 is 16 residues long. In nucleotides, the CDR3 is TGTGCCAGCAGCCCACAGGGGGCGTTTGACAAAAACATTCAGTACTTC. Translated: CASSPQGAFDKNIQYF.

The chain recombines TRBV30 with TRBJ2-7; 12 bases align to TRBD2. CDR3 size: 13 residues. The junction had 3 bases not matched to a gene; V was cut back by 7 bases and J by 2 bases. Germline V gene lookup returns CDR1 GTSNPN and CDR2 SVGIG (reference sequence). This chain's CDR3 is CAYTSGGTYEQYF. CDR3 nucleotides: TGTGCCTATACTAGCGGGGGGACCTACGAGCAGTACTTC.

This chain joins TRBV5-5 and TRBJ1-2; D call uncertain. This CDR3 is 12 amino acids long. Per germline, CDR1 SGHKS and CDR2 YYEKEE (reference sequence). V shed 3 bases and J shed 5 bases, with 8 bases lying between them. The CDR3 reads CASSSESYGYTF. Here the CDR3 DNA reads TGTGCCAGCAGCTCCGAGTCGTATGGCTACACCTTC.

J is TRBJ2-7 and V is TRBV18; 10 nucleotides line up with TRBD1. The CDR3 extends over 16 amino acids. CDR1 is KGHSH and CDR2 is LQKENI in the germline V gene. V was clipped by 2 bases and J by 4 bases; unmatched bases: 8. The CDR3 loop reads CASSPSPGQGLYEQYF. In DNA, the CDR3 is TGTGCCAGCTCACCAAGTCCGGGACAGGGGCTGTACGAGCAGTACTTC.